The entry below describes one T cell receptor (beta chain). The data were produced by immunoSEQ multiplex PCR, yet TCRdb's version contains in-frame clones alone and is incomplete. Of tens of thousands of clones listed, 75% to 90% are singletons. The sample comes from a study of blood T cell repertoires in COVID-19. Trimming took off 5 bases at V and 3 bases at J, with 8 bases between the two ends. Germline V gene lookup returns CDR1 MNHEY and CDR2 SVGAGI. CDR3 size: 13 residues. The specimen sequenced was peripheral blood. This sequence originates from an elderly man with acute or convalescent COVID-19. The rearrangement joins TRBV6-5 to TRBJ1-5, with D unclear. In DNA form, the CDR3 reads TGTGCCAGCAGTCCGCGGGCCAATCAGCCCCAGCATTTT. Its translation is CASSPRANQPQHF.